The clone carrying this TCR beta chain was observed a single time. Its antigen is as yet unknown. These data originate in a study of blood T cells in healthy people across ages. The second PCR ran roughly 6 to 11 cycles with a sample-barcoded 5' primer and J-beta primers. The template-switch adaptor was a 5' adaptor with 12 random nucleotides. It tagged each cDNA molecule. TCRdb reanalysed the 5' RACE reads using MiXCR and keeps one entry per CDR3 protein. The table lists 1.5 million to 1.9 million distinct CDR3 sequences, roughly 43% of them singletons. General study results and limits: Getting older went along with TCR beta diversity per million T cells dropping roughly linearly.

Each donor supplied roughly 9 milliliters of peripheral blood. Germline assignment: CDR1 SGHRS and CDR2 YFSETQ. This CDR3 is 16 amino acids long. After removal of 0 bases from V and 2 bases from J, the junction contained 6 bases not matched to a gene. The TCR sequence derives from a woman aged 18-29 years in good health. The rearrangement links TRBV5-1 to TRBJ2-3, with TRBD2 matching 7 bases. The sample consisted of blood. For the CDR3, the DNA is TGCGCCAGCAGCTTGGCCCCTAGCGGCCTCACAGATACGCAGTATTTT. It yields the protein CASSLAPSGLTDTQYF.